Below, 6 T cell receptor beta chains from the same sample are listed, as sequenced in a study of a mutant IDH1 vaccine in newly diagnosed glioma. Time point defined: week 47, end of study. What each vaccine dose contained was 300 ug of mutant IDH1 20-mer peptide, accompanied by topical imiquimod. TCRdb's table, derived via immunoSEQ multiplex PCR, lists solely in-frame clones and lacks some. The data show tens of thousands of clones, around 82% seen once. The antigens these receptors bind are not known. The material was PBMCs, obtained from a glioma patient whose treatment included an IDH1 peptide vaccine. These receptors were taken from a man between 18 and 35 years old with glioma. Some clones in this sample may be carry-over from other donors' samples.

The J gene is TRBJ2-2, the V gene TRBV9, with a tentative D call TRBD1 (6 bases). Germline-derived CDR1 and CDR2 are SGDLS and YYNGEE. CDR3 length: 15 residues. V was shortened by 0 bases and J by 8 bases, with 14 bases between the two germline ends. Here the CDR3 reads CASSVGDTESGELFF. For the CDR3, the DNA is TGTGCCAGCAGCGTAGGGGACACTGAGTCGGGGGAGCTGTTTTTT.

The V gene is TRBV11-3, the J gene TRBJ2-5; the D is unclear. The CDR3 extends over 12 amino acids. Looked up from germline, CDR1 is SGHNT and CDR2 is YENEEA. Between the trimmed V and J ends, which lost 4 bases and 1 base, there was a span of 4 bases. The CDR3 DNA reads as TGTGCCAGCAGCTCGACCCAAGAGACCCAGTACTTC. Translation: CASSSTQETQYF.

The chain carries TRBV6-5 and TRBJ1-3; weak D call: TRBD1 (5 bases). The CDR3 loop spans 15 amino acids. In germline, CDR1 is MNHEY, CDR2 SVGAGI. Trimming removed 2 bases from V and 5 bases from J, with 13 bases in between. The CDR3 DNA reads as TGTGCCAGCAGTTACGCAGGCGGGACCCGAAACACCATATATTTT. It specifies CASSYAGGTRNTIYF.

CDR3 loop: CASWAGTEAFF. The DNA of the CDR3 is TGCGCCAGCTGGGCAGGGACTGAAGCTTTCTTT. The V gene is TRBV5-1, the J gene TRBJ1-1; tentatively, D is TRBD1 (5 bases). The V end lost 7 bases, the J end lost 5 bases, and 9 bases lay between the germline ends. This CDR3 spans 11 amino acids. Germline lookup yields CDR1 SGHRS and CDR2 YFSETQ. Using reference TRBV5-1 and TRBJ1-1 for the parts outside the CDR3, the full variable domain is KAGVTQTPRYLIKTRGQQVTLSCSPISGHRSVSWYQQTPGQGLQFLFEYFSETQRNKGNFPGRFSGRQFSNSRSEMNVSTLELGDSALYLCASWAGTEAFFGQGTRLTVV.

CDR3 sequence (DNA): TGTGCCTGGTGGGGCAGCTGGGGCGATGAGCAGTTCTTC. Amino acids: CAWWGSWGDEQFF. The rearrangement joins TRBV30 to TRBJ2-1; maybe TRBD1 (5 bases). Looked up from germline, CDR1 is GTSNPN and CDR2 is SVGIG (reference sequence). This CDR3 comprises 13 residues. V lost 5 bases to trimming and J lost 8 bases, with 16 bases between them.

CDR3 sequence reads: CAYQLAGGPYEQYF. The DNA of the CDR3 is TGTGCCTACCAACTAGCGGGAGGACCCTACGAGCAGTACTTC. This rearrangement joins TRBV30 to TRBJ2-7; TRBD2 matches at 12 bases. J lost 2 bases, V lost 7 bases, and 6 bases had no gene match. The CDR3 consists of 14 residues. Germline CDR1 and CDR2: GTSNPN and SVGIG (reference sequence). Drawing the rest from reference TRBV30 and TRBJ2-7, the complete variable domain is SQTIHQWPATLVQPVGSPLSLECTVEGTSNPNLYWYRQAAGRGLQLLFYSVGIGQISSEVPQNLSASRPQDRQFILSSKKLLLSDSGFYLCAYQLAGGPYEQYFGPGTRLTVT.